The present TCR beta chain was sequenced within a study of radiation and T cells in renal cell carcinoma. Study summary: Nephrectomy followed 15 Gy stereotactic body radiation by 4 weeks.

The time point was: baseline pretreatment blood. Treatment specified: 15 Gy SBRT to primary tumor, nephrectomy 4 weeks later. The patient's renal cell carcinoma had clear cell pathology. General study results and limits: No pretreatment tumor biopsies were available for baseline clonotypes.

The protocol was immunoSEQ multiplex PCR, while the TCRdb copy is restricted to in-frame clones and leaves out a portion. The top ten clones hold 6% to 9.5% of a sample with around 64,000 clones, around 78% of them seen once. Concerning this clone itself: Its antigen remains unidentified.

The sample here was blood, taken from a patient whose treatment included radiotherapy and nephrectomy. The origin of this receptor is a man aged 55 to 70 with renal cell carcinoma.

In DNA, the CDR3 is TGTGCCAGCAGCTTAGCGCAGTCTACAGATACGCAGTATTTT. This codes for CASSLAQSTDTQYF. The chain recombines TRBV7-9 with TRBJ2-3; D gene ambiguous. Trimming removed 0 bases from V and 3 bases from J, with 7 bases in between. The CDR3 covers 14 residues. Looked up from germline, CDR1 is SEHNR and CDR2 is FQNEAQ (reference sequence).